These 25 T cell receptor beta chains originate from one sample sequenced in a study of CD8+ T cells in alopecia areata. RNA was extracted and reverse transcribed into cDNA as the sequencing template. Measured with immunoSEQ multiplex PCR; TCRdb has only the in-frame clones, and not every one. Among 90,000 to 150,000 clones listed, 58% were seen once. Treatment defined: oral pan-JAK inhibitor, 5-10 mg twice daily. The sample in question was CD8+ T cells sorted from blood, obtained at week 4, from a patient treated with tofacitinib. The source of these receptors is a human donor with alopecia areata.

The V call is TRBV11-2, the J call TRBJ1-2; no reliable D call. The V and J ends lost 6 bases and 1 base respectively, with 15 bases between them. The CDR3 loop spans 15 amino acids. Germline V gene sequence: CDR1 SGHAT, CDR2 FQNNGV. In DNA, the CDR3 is TGTGCCAGCAGACCTCGGGGAGGCTATAACTATGGCTACACCTTC. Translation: CASRPRGGYNYGYTF.

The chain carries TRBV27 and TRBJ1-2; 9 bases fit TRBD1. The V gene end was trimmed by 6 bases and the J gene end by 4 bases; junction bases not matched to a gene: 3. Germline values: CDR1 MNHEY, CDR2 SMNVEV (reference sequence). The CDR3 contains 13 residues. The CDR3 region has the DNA TGTGCCAGCAGCCAGACAGGGGGCTATGGCTACACCTTC. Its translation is CASSQTGGYGYTF.

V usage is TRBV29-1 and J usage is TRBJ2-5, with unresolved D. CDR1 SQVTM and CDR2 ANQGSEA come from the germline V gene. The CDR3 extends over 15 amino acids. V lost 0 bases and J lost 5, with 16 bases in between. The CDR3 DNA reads TGCAGCGTTGAAGATCCTAGGGTGGCAGTGGAGACCCAGTACTTC. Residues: CSVEDPRVAVETQYF.

The CDR3 loop reads CASSSDAIGTETQYF. The DNA for the CDR3 is TGTGCCAGCAGCTCGGACGCTATAGGCACAGAGACCCAGTACTTC. The V and J genes are TRBV7-8 and TRBJ2-5; D is ambiguous. V dropped 4 bases and J dropped 4 bases, with 16 bases sitting between them. Germline CDR1 reads SGHVS; CDR2 reads FQNEAQ. This CDR3 spans 15 amino acids. Full variable domain (rest looked up from reference TRBV7-8 and TRBJ2-5): GAGVSQSPRYKVAKRGQDVALRCDPISGHVSLFWYQQALGQGPEFLTYFQNEAQLDKSGLPSDRFFAERPEGSVSTLKIQRTQQEDSAVYLCASSSDAIGTETQYFGPGTRLLVL.

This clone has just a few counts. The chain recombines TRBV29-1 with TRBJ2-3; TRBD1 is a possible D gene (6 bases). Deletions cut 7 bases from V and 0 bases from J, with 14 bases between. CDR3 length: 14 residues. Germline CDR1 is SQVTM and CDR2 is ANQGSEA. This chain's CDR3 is CSAHQGISTDTQYF. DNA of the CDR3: TGCAGCGCTCACCAGGGGATTAGCACAGATACGCAGTATTTT.

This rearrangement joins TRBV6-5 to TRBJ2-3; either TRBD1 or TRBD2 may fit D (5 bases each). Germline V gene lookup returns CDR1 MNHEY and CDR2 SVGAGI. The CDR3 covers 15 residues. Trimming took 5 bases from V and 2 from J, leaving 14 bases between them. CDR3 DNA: TGTGCCAGCAGTCCGAAAGGGGACCACACAGATACGCAGTATTTT. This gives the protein CASSPKGDHTDTQYF.

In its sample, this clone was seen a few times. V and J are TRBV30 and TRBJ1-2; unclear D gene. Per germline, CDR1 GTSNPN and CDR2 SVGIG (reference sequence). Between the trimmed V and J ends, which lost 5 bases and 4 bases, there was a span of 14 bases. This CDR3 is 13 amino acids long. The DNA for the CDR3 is TGTGCCTGGGACATTGGAGGAGCCTATGGCTACACCTTC. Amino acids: CAWDIGGAYGYTF.

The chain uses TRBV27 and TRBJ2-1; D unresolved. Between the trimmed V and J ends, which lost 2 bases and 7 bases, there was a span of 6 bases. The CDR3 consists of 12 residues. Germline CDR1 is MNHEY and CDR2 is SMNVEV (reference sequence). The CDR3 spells CASSLGPNEQFF. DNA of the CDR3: TGTGCCAGCAGTTTAGGTCCTAATGAGCAGTTCTTC.

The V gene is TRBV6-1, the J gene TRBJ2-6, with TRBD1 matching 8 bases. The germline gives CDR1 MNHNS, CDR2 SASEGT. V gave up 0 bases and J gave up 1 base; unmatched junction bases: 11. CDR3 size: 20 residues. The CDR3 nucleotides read TGTGCCAGCAGTGAAGCAGGTTTCGCGACAGGGGAGTCTGGGGCCAACGTCCTGACTTTC. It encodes CASSEAGFATGESGANVLTF.

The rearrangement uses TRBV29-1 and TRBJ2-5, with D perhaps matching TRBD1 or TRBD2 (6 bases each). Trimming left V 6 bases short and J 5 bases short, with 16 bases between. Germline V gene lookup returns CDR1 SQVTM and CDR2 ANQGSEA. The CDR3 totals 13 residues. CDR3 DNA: TGCAGCGTGAGACCTCAGGGGAGGGAGACCCAGTACTTC. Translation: CSVRPQGRETQYF.

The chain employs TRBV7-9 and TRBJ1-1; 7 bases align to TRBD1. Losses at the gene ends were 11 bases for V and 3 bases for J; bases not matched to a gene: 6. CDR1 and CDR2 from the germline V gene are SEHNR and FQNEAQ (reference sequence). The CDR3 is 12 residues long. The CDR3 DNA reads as TGTGCCGAGGGGACAGTTGACACTGAAGCTTTCTTT. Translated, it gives CAEGTVDTEAFF.

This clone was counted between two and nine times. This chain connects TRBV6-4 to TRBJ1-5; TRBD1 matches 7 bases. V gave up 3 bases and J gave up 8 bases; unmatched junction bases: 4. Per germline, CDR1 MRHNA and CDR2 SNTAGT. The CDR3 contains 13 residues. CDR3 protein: CASSEGTEKPQHF. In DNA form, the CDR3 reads TGTGCCAGCAGTGAAGGGACAGAAAAGCCCCAGCATTTT.

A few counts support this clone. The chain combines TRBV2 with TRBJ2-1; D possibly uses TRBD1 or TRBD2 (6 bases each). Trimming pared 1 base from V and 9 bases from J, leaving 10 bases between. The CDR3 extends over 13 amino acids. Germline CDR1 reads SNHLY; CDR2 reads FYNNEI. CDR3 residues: CASSEVGGGEQFF. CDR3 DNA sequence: TGTGCCAGCAGTGAAGTAGGGGGAGGTGAGCAGTTCTTC.

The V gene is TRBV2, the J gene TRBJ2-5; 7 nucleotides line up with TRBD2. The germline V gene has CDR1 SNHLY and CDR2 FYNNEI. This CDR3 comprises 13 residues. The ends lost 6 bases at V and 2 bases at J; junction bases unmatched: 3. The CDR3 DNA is TGTGCCAGCAGGCAGGGAGGGCAAGAGACCCAGTACTTC. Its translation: CASRQGGQETQYF.

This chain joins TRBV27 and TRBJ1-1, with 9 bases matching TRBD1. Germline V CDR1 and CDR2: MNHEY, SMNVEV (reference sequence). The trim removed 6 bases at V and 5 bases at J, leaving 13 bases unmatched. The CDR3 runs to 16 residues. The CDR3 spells CASSLFMGTGSTEAFF. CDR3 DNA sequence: TGTGCCAGCAGCCTCTTTATGGGGACAGGGAGTACTGAAGCTTTCTTT.

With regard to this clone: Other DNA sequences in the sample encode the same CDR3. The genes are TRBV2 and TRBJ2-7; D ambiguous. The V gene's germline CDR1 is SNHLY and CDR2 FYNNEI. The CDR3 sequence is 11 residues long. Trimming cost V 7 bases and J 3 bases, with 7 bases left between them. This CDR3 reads CASTASYEQYF. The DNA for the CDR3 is TGTGCCAGCACGGCAAGCTACGAGCAGTACTTC.

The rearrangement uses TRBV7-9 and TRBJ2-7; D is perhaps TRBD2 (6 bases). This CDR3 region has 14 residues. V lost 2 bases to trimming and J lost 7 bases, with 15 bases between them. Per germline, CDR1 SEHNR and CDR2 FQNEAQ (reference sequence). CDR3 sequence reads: CASSLIANRGEQYF. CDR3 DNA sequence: TGTGCCAGCAGCTTAATAGCGAACCGGGGGGAGCAGTACTTC.

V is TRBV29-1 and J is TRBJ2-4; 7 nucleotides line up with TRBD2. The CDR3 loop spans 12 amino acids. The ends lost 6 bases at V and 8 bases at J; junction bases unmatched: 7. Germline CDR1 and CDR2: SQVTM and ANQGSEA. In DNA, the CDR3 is TGCAGCGTCAGTCCAGGGAGGGACATTCAGTACTTC. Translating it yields CSVSPGRDIQYF.

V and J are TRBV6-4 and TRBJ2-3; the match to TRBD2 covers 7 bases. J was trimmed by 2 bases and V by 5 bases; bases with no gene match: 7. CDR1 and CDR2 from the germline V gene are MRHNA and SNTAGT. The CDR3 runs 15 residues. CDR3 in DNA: TGTGCCAGCAGTTTATTCGCGGGGGTCACAGATACGCAGTATTTT. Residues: CASSLFAGVTDTQYF.

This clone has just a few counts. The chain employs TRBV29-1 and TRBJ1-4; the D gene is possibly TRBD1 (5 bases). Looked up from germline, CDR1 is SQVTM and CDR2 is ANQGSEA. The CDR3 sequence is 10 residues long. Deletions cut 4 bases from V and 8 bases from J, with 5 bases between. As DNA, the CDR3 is TGCAGCGTTGGGGGGGAAAAACTGTTTTTT. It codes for CSVGGEKLFF.

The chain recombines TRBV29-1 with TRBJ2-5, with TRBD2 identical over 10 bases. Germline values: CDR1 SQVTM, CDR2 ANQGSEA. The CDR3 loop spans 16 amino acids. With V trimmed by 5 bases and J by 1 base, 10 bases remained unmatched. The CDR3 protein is CSVSEAGGLPQETQYF. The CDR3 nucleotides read TGCAGCGTTAGTGAAGCGGGGGGGCTCCCCCAAGAGACCCAGTACTTC.

In nucleotides, the CDR3 is TGTGCCAGCCAGCACACCCTTGGGGCAGCCATGGATACGCAGTATTTT. Protein: CASQHTLGAAMDTQYF. This chain connects TRBV7-9 to TRBJ2-3, with D possibly matching TRBD1 (5 bases). The V end lost 8 bases, the J end lost 6 bases, and 24 bases lay between the germline ends. CDR1 and CDR2 from the germline V gene are SEHNR and FQNEAQ (reference sequence). The CDR3 totals 16 residues.

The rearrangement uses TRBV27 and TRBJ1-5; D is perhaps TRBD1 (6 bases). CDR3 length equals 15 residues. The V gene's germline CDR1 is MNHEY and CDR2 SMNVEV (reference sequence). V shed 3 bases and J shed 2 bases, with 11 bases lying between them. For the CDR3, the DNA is TGTGCCAGCAGTTTGGTTGCAGGGGGCAATCAGCCCCAGCATTTT. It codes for CASSLVAGGNQPQHF.

CDR3 nucleotide sequence: TGTGCCAGCAGCGTAGGTGGGACAGGAGAAGCTTTCTTT. Its translation: CASSVGGTGEAFF. The rearrangement joins TRBV9 to TRBJ1-1; 8 bases align to TRBD1. The V and J ends lost 0 bases and 8 bases, in that order; junction bases with no gene match: 3. Germline-derived CDR1 and CDR2 are SGDLS and YYNGEE. This CDR3 contains 13 residues.

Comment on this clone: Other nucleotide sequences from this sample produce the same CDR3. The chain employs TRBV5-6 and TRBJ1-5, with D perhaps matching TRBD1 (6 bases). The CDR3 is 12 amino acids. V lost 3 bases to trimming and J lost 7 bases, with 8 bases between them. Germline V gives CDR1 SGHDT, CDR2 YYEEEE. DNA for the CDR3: TGTGCCAGCAGCTCGGGGGGCCAGCCCCAGCATTTT. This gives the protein CASSSGGQPQHF.